These 24 T cell receptor beta chains came from one sample sequenced in a study of long-term antiretroviral therapy in people with HIV. Running of the v3.0 immunoSEQ assay took place at survey level. Here immunoSEQ multiplex PCR was the method, and the copy in TCRdb shows in-frame clones only, minus some. This table holds more than 35,000 clones, nearly 95% found once. Sequencing was performed on unsorted PBMCs, taken 3.7 years after starting antiretroviral therapy. Receptor source: a woman in her forties or fifties with HIV.

The chain is built from TRBV4-1 and TRBJ2-7; 9 bases agree with TRBD1. This CDR3 contains 15 residues. The germline gives CDR1 MGHRA, CDR2 YSYEKL. V trimming: 4 bases; J trimming: 3 bases; junction bases outside the gene matches: 7. The CDR3 sequence: CASSLTGGLGYEQYF. CDR3 sequence (DNA): TGCGCCAGCAGCCTAACAGGGGGCCTAGGCTACGAGCAGTACTTC.

This sequence joins TRBV14 and TRBJ2-1, with TRBD2 matching over 9 bases. This CDR3 spans 17 amino acids. Trimming removed 2 bases from V and 7 bases from J; junction bases left unmatched: 12. Germline assignment: CDR1 SGHDN and CDR2 FVKESK. CDR3 sequence reads: CASSQYPGLATGNEQFF. CDR3 in DNA: TGTGCCAGCAGCCAATATCCGGGACTAGCTACGGGGAATGAGCAGTTCTTC.

This clone was seen a single time. The chain is built from TRBV19 and TRBJ2-5, with D maybe TRBD2 (7 bases). CDR3 length equals 14 residues. V was pared by 5 bases and J by 5 bases, with 15 bases between. Germline lookup yields CDR1 LNHDA and CDR2 SQIVND (reference sequence). The CDR3 loop is CASSRRGGVETQYF. As DNA, the CDR3 is TGTGCCAGTAGTCGAAGGGGGGGCGTCGAGACCCAGTACTTC.

This chain uses TRBV19 with TRBJ1-3; possibly TRBD1 for D (5 bases). CDR3 length: 16 amino acids. Germline CDR1 is LNHDA and CDR2 is SQIVND (reference sequence). Trimming pared 5 bases from V and 0 bases from J, leaving 14 bases between. CDR3 DNA: TGTGCCAGTAGTTCGGGACGGACCGACTCTGGAAACACCATATATTTT. It encodes CASSSGRTDSGNTIYF.

The rearrangement links TRBV11-3 to TRBJ1-1, with D possibly matching TRBD1 (6 bases). Trimming left V 9 bases short and J 11 bases short, with 13 bases between. Germline values: CDR1 SGHNT, CDR2 YENEEA. This CDR3 is 10 amino acids long. CDR3: CARGGACAFF. In DNA, the CDR3 is TGTGCCAGGGGGGGGGCCTGCGCTTTCTTT.

The chain combines TRBV7-8 with TRBJ2-5; 14 nucleotides match TRBD2. There are 16 residues in the CDR3. The germline V gene has CDR1 SGHVS and CDR2 FQNEAQ. The V segment lost 5 bases and the J segment 4 bases; nucleotides outside the gene matches: 6. The CDR3 sequence is CASSPRTSGGRETQYF. CDR3 in DNA: TGTGCCAGCAGCCCGAGGACTAGCGGGGGGCGAGAGACCCAGTACTTC.

The chain has TRBV5-1 and TRBJ1-6, with D possibly matching TRBD1 (5 bases). Germline V CDR1 and CDR2: SGHRS, YFSETQ. Trimming cost V 0 bases and J 8 bases, with 9 bases left between them. The CDR3 is 14 residues long. The CDR3 is CASSLDGGDSPLHF. The DNA for the CDR3 is TGCGCCAGCAGCTTGGATGGGGGTGATTCACCCCTCCACTTT.

The chain employs TRBV5-4 and TRBJ2-7, with TRBD2 as a possible D gene (6 bases). CDR3 size: 15 residues. V lost 4 bases and J lost 2, with 16 bases in between. The germline V gene has CDR1 SGHNT and CDR2 YYREEE (reference sequence). DNA of the CDR3: TGTGCCAGCAGCCAAGGAGGGATAGGAGCCTACGAGCAGTACTTC. Its translation is CASSQGGIGAYEQYF. Combining the CDR3 with reference TRBV5-4 and TRBJ2-7 gives the whole variable domain ETGVTQSPTHLIKTRGQQVTLRCSSQSGHNTVSWYQQALGQGPQFIFQYYREEENGRGNFPPRFSGLQFPNYSSELNVNALELDDSALYLCASSQGGIGAYEQYFGPGTRLTVT.

The gene calls are TRBV5-1 and TRBJ1-6; the D gene is possibly TRBD1 (5 bases). Per germline, CDR1 SGHRS and CDR2 YFSETQ. Trimming removed 3 bases from V and 5 bases from J, with 9 bases in between. The CDR3 runs 14 residues. CDR3 coding DNA: TGCGCCAGCAGCTGGACACTCGATAATTCACCCCTCCACTTT. Translation: CASSWTLDNSPLHF.

The V gene is TRBV7-3, the J gene TRBJ2-7; 9 nucleotides match TRBD1. There are 15 residues in the CDR3. Germline assignment: CDR1 SGHTA and CDR2 FQGTGA. The V segment lost 5 bases and the J segment 0 bases; nucleotides outside the gene matches: 5. The CDR3 sequence: CASSLGTGLSYEQYF. CDR3 sequence (DNA): TGTGCCAGCAGCCTCGGGACAGGGCTCTCCTACGAGCAGTACTTC.

The chain carries TRBV28 and TRBJ2-7, with 7 nucleotides matching TRBD2. V lost 1 base to trimming and J lost 1 base; unmatched junction nucleotides: 10. Per the germline V gene, CDR1 is MDHEN and CDR2 is SYDVKM. The CDR3 runs to 17 residues. CDR3 DNA sequence: TGTGCCAGCAGTTTATCGCTGGGAGGGGCTTCTTCCTACGAGCAGTACTTC. It yields the protein CASSLSLGGASSYEQYF.

The chain links TRBV6-1 to TRBJ1-2; a possible D gene is TRBD1 (5 bases). Germline CDR1 reads MNHNS; CDR2 reads SASEGT. This CDR3 has 14 residues. Trimming removed 0 bases at V and 4 bases at J, with 9 bases between. The CDR3 coding sequence is TGTGCCAGCAGTGAAGCGGGGGGTCCCTATGGCTACACCTTC. The encoded protein is CASSEAGGPYGYTF.

The CDR3 region is CASSAGQGALTGELFF. The CDR3 DNA is TGCGCCAGCAGCGCAGGACAGGGGGCATTAACCGGGGAGCTGTTTTTT. J is TRBJ2-2 and V is TRBV5-1; 11 nucleotides agree with TRBD1. This CDR3 has 16 residues. The V gene end was trimmed by 4 bases and the J gene end by 5 bases; junction bases not matched to a gene: 7. Germline CDR1 is SGHRS and CDR2 is YFSETQ.

The chain combines TRBV4-3 with TRBJ2-7, with D perhaps TRBD1 (5 bases). The V gene's germline CDR1 is LGHNA and CDR2 YSLEER. This CDR3 contains 16 residues. With 4 bases removed from V and 6 bases from J, the gap between germline ends came to 22 bases. The CDR3 loop reads CASSPWPGSQGSEQYF. CDR3 nucleotide sequence: TGCGCCAGCAGCCCCTGGCCCGGAAGTCAGGGCAGCGAGCAGTACTTC.

The V call is TRBV29-1, the J call TRBJ2-7; TRBD2 is a possible D gene (6 bases). CDR3 length equals 15 residues. Germline V gene lookup returns CDR1 SQVTM and CDR2 ANQGSEA. V was shortened by 0 bases and J by 7 bases, with 19 bases between the two germline ends. Here the CDR3 reads CSVEESGASAGEQYF. The DNA for the CDR3 is TGCAGCGTTGAAGAGTCTGGAGCATCGGCGGGGGAGCAGTACTTC.

The chain couples TRBV20-1 to TRBJ2-7, with a tentative D call TRBD1 (6 bases). Deletions cut 8 bases from V and 3 bases from J, with 11 bases between. The CDR3 has 11 residues. Per germline, CDR1 DFQATT and CDR2 SNEGSKA (reference sequence). Here the CDR3 DNA reads TGCAGTCTCCTAGGGGGCTACGAGCAGTACTTC. Protein: CSLLGGYEQYF.

The chain combines TRBV7-3 with TRBJ2-3, with 8 bases matching TRBD2. There are 16 residues in the CDR3. The trim removed 2 bases at V and 6 bases at J, leaving 10 bases unmatched. The V gene's germline CDR1 is SGHTA and CDR2 FQGTGA. CDR3 loop: CASSLVGAGGPDTQYF. CDR3 DNA sequence: TGTGCCAGCAGCTTAGTCGGGGCGGGGGGCCCTGATACGCAGTATTTT.

This chain connects TRBV4-3 to TRBJ1-4; D is uncertain. The CDR3 runs to 14 residues. V dropped 0 bases and J dropped 14 bases, with 16 bases sitting between them. Germline CDR1 reads LGHNA; CDR2 reads YSLEER. The CDR3 region has the DNA TGCGCCAGCAGCCAAGATGATCCACCCTATGTGCTGTTTTTT. Its translation is CASSQDDPPYVLFF.

This chain links TRBV5-1 with TRBJ2-1; D tentatively reads TRBD1 or TRBD2 (5 bases each). V lost 5 bases to trimming and J lost 5 bases, with 17 bases between them. In germline, CDR1 is SGHRS, CDR2 YFSETQ. The CDR3 runs to 15 residues. In nucleotides, the CDR3 is TGCGCCAGCAGAAGGGACCCCTGGGACGACAATGAGCAGTTCTTC. This sequence encodes CASRRDPWDDNEQFF.

This chain uses TRBV7-8 with TRBJ1-2; D unclear. Germline values: CDR1 SGHVS, CDR2 FQNEAQ. The V end lost 1 base, the J end lost 3 bases, and 9 bases lay between the germline ends. The CDR3 totals 14 residues. CDR3 coding DNA: TGTGCCAGCAGCTTAGACAGCGGTCACTATGGCTACACCTTC. The encoded protein is CASSLDSGHYGYTF.

DNA for the CDR3: TGTGCCAGCAGTGGGTTACAGGGTAGGGCACCCCTCCACTTT. Amino acid sequence: CASSGLQGRAPLHF. The chain carries TRBV6-1 and TRBJ1-6; perhaps TRBD1 as D (6 bases). In germline, CDR1 is MNHNS, CDR2 SASEGT. The CDR3 has 14 amino acids. The V gene lost 4 bases and the J gene lost 11 bases, with 15 bases spanning the gap.

The chain combines TRBV11-2 with TRBJ1-1; D not resolved. The V and J ends lost 0 bases and 10 bases respectively, with 15 bases between them. Germline V gene data show CDR1 as SGHAT and CDR2 as FQNNGV. This CDR3 contains 14 residues. The CDR3 DNA sequence: TGTGCCAGCAGCTTAGATGTTGGTTCGTACGCAGCTTTCTTT. This encodes CASSLDVGSYAAFF.

V gene TRBV7-2 combines with J gene TRBJ1-2, with D tentatively TRBD1 (6 bases). The CDR3 totals 12 residues. CDR1 is SGHTA, CDR2 FQGNSA, per germline. The V end lost 5 bases, the J end lost 6 bases, and 10 bases lay between the germline ends. This chain's CDR3 is CASSPGADGYTF. CDR3 bases: TGTGCCAGCAGCCCGGGGGCGGATGGCTACACCTTC.

The CDR3 is CASSRVSGGYNEQFF. DNA of the CDR3: TGTGCCAGTAGTAGGGTTAGCGGGGGCTACAATGAGCAGTTCTTC. The chain links TRBV19 to TRBJ2-1; 9 bases are a match to TRBD2. Germline trimming cut 4 bases from V and 3 bases from J; bases unmatched to any gene: 4. CDR1 LNHDA and CDR2 SQIVND come from the germline V gene (reference sequence). There are 15 residues in the CDR3.